This T cell receptor (beta chain) comes out of a study of immune cell composition in non-small cell lung cancer (dated by TCRdb to 2016 to 2017). Background on the whole study: Histologic subtype, mainly lung adenocarcinoma or squamous cell carcinoma, was assigned on the basis of H&E together with p63, CK5, Napsin A and TTF-1 immunohistochemistry. TCR-beta sequencing (Adaptive Biotechnologies) was performed on a few dozen paired NSCLC tumour and non-adjacent lung specimens plus 26 tumour-only specimens. In supplementary cohort #1, which comprised more than 8 lung adenocarcinoma cases, paired tumour/lung TCR-beta sequencing was performed and TIL populations were generated so that tumour reactivity could be assessed. The subtype comparisons left out a handful of tumour specimens with TCR-beta data because those specimens were rare histological subtypes.

What the authors observed across the whole study: Nearly half of NSCLC cases had tumour-associated clones >0.5%, with more than 70% of squamous carcinomas showing such clones compared with less than 35% of adenocarcinomas. In about 11 adenocarcinoma cases, maximal tumour-associated clone frequency correlated strongly with TIL tumour reactivity, whereas overall clonality did not. Only ten or so cases were included in the reactivity cohort, and sequence sharing between tumour-reactive clones and the dominant in vivo tumour-associated clones was not shown. Smoking pack-years did not significantly correlate with tumour TCR-beta clonality.

Reading the germline V gene (reference sequence) gives CDR1 MNHEY and CDR2 SMNVEV. From the cysteine up to the phenylalanine, the CDR3 has a length of 16 residues. The CDR3 DNA has 48 bases and is translated from base 1. Trimmed from V: 6 bases; trimmed from J: 2 bases; junction bases lacking a gene match: 11. A two-step multiplex PCR amplified TCR-beta CDR3 regions from genomic DNA, and the second step of the PCR added Illumina-compatible adaptors. TCR-beta immunosequencing was performed on an Illumina platform as a commercial immunoSEQ service. The authors processed their data as follows. Repertoires were described by productive clonality and by Top 10 Clones, which is the percentage of T-cell templates coming from the ten most frequent sequences. Productive clonality ranged from 0 to 1, with 1 indicating a monoclonal population. Sequences comprising at least 0.1% of tumour T-cell templates but absent from matched non-adjacent lung were defined as tumour-associated clones and were identified via log10 scatter plots. Student's t-tests were used for two-group comparisons, ANOVA was used for stages, and linear regression was used for relationships, with analyses conducted in GraphPad Prism7 and R. As stored in TCRdb, this immuneACCESS dataset retains in-frame rearrangements with V and J assigned. A fraction of the clones does not appear; measured against another copy, unresolved V genes explain less than half of the discrepancy, and the remainder lacks a known reason. The V and J calls and clone size were taken over from that table, and D and trimming were inferred from the DNA. The sample table lists just over 6,500 clones, 60% to 80% of them with a count of one. About 6.4% of the sample goes to the ten largest clones.

Of note for this clone: No cognate antigen has been identified for it. Per-base qualities were not stored, and no clone one base away is much larger.

Normal lung samples came from the same patient and were non-adjacent lung tissue collected as far from the tumour as possible, with a minimum distance of 3 cm. Frozen aliquots of unsorted single-cell suspensions were used for genomic DNA extraction with the QIAamp DNA kit. Tissues arrived within 2 hours after resection and were immediately processed into single-cell suspensions. Tissue was mechanically dissociated and enzymatically digested with DNase I, collagenase I and hyaluronidase for approximately 31 minutes at 37 °C, then filtered and RBC-lysed. Material: non-adjacent lung tissue. The sequence was obtained from a human donor with non-small cell lung cancer. The V and J segments used are TRBV27 and TRBJ2-3; TRBD1 matches 7 bases in the middle. The CDR3 reads CASRPRQGRYTDTQYF. The DNA sequence is as follows: TGTGCCAGCAGACCCAGACAGGGAAGATACACAGATACGCAGTATTTT.